The rows below give T cell receptor beta chains drawn from one sample of a study of blood T cell repertoires in COVID-19. Sequencing used immunoSEQ multiplex PCR; TCRdb keeps in-frame clones, though not all of them. This table has 200,000 or so clones, approximately 90% appearing once. Sequenced input: PBMCs or T cells enriched from blood (not recorded which). The receptors here all came from a woman in her thirties or forties with acute COVID-19. The CDR3 runs from the conserved cysteine through the conserved F or W. D genes are given only for firm matches. Rows may omit the clone size; those that give it use once, few, many or a size class.

once,TRBV1,TRBJ2-5,NA,CTSSLLLPTSGGPPGTQYF,TGCACCAGCAGCCTCTTACTTCCTACTAGCGGGGGGCCCCCGGGGACCCAGTACTTC
NA,TRBV13,TRBJ1-4,TRBD1,CASSSTGTGEKLFF,TGTGCCAGCAGCTCGACCGGGACAGGGGAAAAACTGTTTTTT
once,TRBV7-2,TRBJ1-5,TRBD1,CASNEGQAINQPQHF,TGTGCCAGCAACGAGGGACAGGCGATAAATCAGCCCCAGCATTTT
once,TRBV9,TRBJ1-4,TRBD1,CASSLRQGPNEKLFF,TGTGCCAGCAGCTTACGACAGGGACCTAATGAAAAACTGTTTTTT
NA,TRBV30,TRBJ1-2,TRBD1,CAWSVPGTGVRGYTF,TGTGCCTGGAGTGTACCGGGGACAGGGGTTCGGGGCTACACCTTC
NA,TRBV5-1,TRBJ1-2,NA,CASSSPGTSYGYTF,TGCGCCAGCAGCTCGCCAGGGACAAGCTATGGCTACACCTTC
NA,TRBV25-1,TRBJ1-2,NA,CASKSGDSYTF,TGTGCCAGCAAAAGCGGGGACAGCTACACCTTC
few,TRBV19,TRBJ1-5,NA,CASSTTGLNQPQHF,TGTGCCAGTAGTACCACAGGGTTGAATCAGCCCCAGCATTTT
NA,TRBV7-2,TRBJ1-4,NA,CASSLRNEKLFF,TGTGCCAGCAGCTTGCGAAATGAAAAACTGTTTTTT
NA,TRBV7-6,TRBJ1-2,NA,CASSSGLYGYTF,TGTGCCAGCAGCTCAGGACTCTATGGCTACACCTTC
once,TRBV9,TRBJ2-1,TRBD2,CASSAGSGVNEQFF,TGTGCCAGCAGCGCCGGGAGCGGGGTGAATGAGCAGTTCTTC
NA,TRBV29-1,TRBJ2-6,NA,CSVEDTDSYYSGANVLTF,TGCAGCGTTGAAGATACCGACAGTTACTACTCTGGGGCCAACGTCCTGACTTTC
NA,TRBV7-9,TRBJ1-5,NA,CASSLEGSNQPQHF,TGTGCCAGCAGCTTAGAGGGGAGCAATCAGCCCCAGCATTTT
NA,TRBV9,TRBJ1-5,TRBD1,CASSLTGVSNQPQHF,TGTGCCAGCAGCCTTACAGGGGTAAGCAATCAGCCCCAGCATTTT
NA,TRBV24-1,TRBJ2-3,NA,CATSGAQGRADTQYF,TGTGCCACCAGTGGGGCCCAGGGAAGGGCAGATACGCAGTATTTT
NA,TRBV19,TRBJ1-5,TRBD1,CASSSEGQNYNQPQHF,TGTGCCAGTAGTTCCGAGGGACAGAACTACAATCAGCCCCAGCATTTT
NA,TRBV3-1/TRBV3-2,TRBJ2-7,TRBD1,CASSPDRGFNEQYF,TGTGCCAGCAGCCCGGACAGGGGGTTCAACGAGCAGTACTTC
NA,TRBV19,TRBJ1-1,TRBD1,CASSTQGKNTEAFF,TGTGCCAGTAGTACACAGGGGAAGAACACTGAAGCTTTCTTT
NA,TRBV19,TRBJ1-5,NA,CASSTTRQAASRTQHF,TGTGCCAGTAGTACTACAAGGCAGGCCGCCAGTCGGACCCAGCATTTT
NA,TRBV6-5,TRBJ2-1,TRBD1,CASSPGTGFIEQFF,TGTGCCAGCAGTCCGGGGACAGGGTTTATTGAGCAGTTCTTC
NA,TRBV5-1,TRBJ2-1,NA,CASSLQGSSYNEQFF,TGCGCCAGCAGCTTGCAGGGAAGCTCCTACAATGAGCAGTTCTTC
NA,TRBV29-1,TRBJ1-1,NA,CSVVWAGGAEAFF,TGCAGCGTTGTGTGGGCGGGGGGAGCTGAAGCTTTCTTT
NA,TRBV18,TRBJ1-6,TRBD1,CASSPDRASSYNSPLHF,TGTGCCAGCTCACCTGACAGGGCATCCTCCTATAATTCACCCCTCCACTTT
NA,TRBV3-1/TRBV3-2,TRBJ2-3,NA,CASSQVMLGSGTDTQYF,TGTGCCAGCAGCCAAGTCATGTTGGGGAGTGGCACAGATACGCAGTATTTT
NA,TRBV4-1,TRBJ2-3,NA,CASSQGARITLTDTQYF,TGCGCCAGCAGCCAAGGGGCCAGGATTACCCTCACAGATACGCAGTATTTT
NA,TRBV27,TRBJ1-2,NA,CASSLNRLGRGYTF,TGTGCCAGCAGTTTGAACAGGCTCGGAAGAGGCTACACCTTC
once,TRBV7-8,TRBJ2-2,NA,CASSLVSGTGELFF,TGTGCCAGCAGCTTAGTCTCGGGAACCGGGGAGCTGTTTTTT
NA,TRBV20-1,TRBJ2-1,NA,CSAREAGQQFF,TGCAGTGCAAGGGAGGCCGGACAGCAGTTCTTC